This T cell receptor beta chain was sequenced during a study of shared clonotypes between healthy human individuals. Turning to the study itself: A donor's plate count was three for CD4 naive and three for CD4 memory; CD8 naive had two and CD8 memory one. Study observations and caveats: Shared clonotypes: approximately 5.3% naive CD4, around 3.7% naive CD8, 2.3% memory CD4, about 0.4% memory CD8.

Using immunoSEQ multiplex PCR, the repertoire was profiled, and TCRdb retains in-frame clones only, with some absent. In the table there are millions of clones, about 92% of which are singletons. Naive CD8 cells lacked CD45RO and underwent positive selection for CCR7, leaving out terminally differentiated effector memory CD45RA+ cells. This CDR3 spans 15 amino acids. Trimming pared 3 bases from V and 0 bases from J, leaving 8 bases between. Germline V gene data show CDR1 as LNHDA and CDR2 as SQIVND (reference sequence). For this clone: Its target is not known. Other DNA sequences in the same sample also yield this CDR3.

The sequence came from a man aged 18 to 29 in good health. Some clones in this sample may be carry-over from other donors' samples. The sample comprised naive CD8+ T cells from PBMCs. The genes are TRBV19 and TRBJ1-4; TRBD1 is a possible D gene (5 bases). The CDR3 spells CASSIRGATNEKLFF. The CDR3 region has the DNA TGTGCCAGTAGTATCCGAGGGGCAACTAATGAAAAACTGTTTTTT.